This T cell receptor (beta chain) was recovered during a study of cytomegalovirus exposure and HLA in healthy donors (dated by TCRdb to 2016 to 2017). With regard to the full study: According to a later analysis, the 100 to 150 validation repertoires were produced on the same platform as the roughly 700 repertoires of the first cohort. High-throughput TCR immunosequencing, statistical association of individual TCRs with disease status, and machine learning were combined to predict cytomegalovirus infection status. The study aimed to test whether cataloging public T cell receptors could reveal signatures of past pathogen exposure. In addition to the first cohort of hundreds of subjects, a separate validation cohort of approximately 110 different subjects was used.

The trim is 3 bases for V and 0 bases for J, with a gap of 12 bases between the germline ends. According to the germline V gene (reference sequence), CDR1 reads LNHDA and CDR2 reads SQIVND. The CDR3 runs 16 amino acids, cysteine and phenylalanine included. The kept DNA is CDR3 alone, 48 bases in frame from the first base. The research as a whole found: Of the cluster scores, about 94% were above 0 in a later analysis, which found that TCRs clustered in the first cohort also tended to co-occur in the 130 or so validation repertoires. Across donors, most TCR sequences were observed very rarely, whereas some public TCRs were present in many individuals. According to the authors, the approach could potentially be generalized to other disease states and immunological phenotypes. In vitro tests confirmed that a few of the cytomegalovirus-associated TCR beta chains recognize cytomegalovirus antigens. A later analysis lacked HLA typing for the validation cohort, so it scored co-occurrence in that cohort across all 110 or so repertoires. In both the original and validation cohorts, the classifier was reported to diagnose cytomegalovirus status with high specificity and sensitivity. In the study, 150 to 200 TCR beta chains were listed as associated with cytomegalovirus.

The method behind the library was the immunoSEQ multiplex PCR assay. The published analysis was carried out like this. To diagnose cytomegalovirus status from the catalog of TCR beta chain sequences, a statistical classification framework was built. This is the immuneACCESS table as TCRdb keeps it, with only in-frame sequences that have V and J called. A part of the clones is gone; compared with another copy, unresolved V genes explain less than half, and the rest is unexplained. The V and J calls and the clone size are those of that table, but D and trimming were determined from the DNA. Within this sample are 75,000 to 85,000 clones, with approximately 91% of them counted one time only. Around 2.1% of the sample is taken by the ten largest. The donors were included in the validation cohort of some 120 subjects, a group kept apart from the approximately 690-subject first cohort. A note on this clone: It lacks a known antigen. Qualities for individual bases were not recorded, and no much larger clone is one base off.

The clonotype originates from a man aged 25 to 40 in good health and CMV-seronegative. The specimen was PBMCs. Recombination connected TRBV19 to TRBJ1-3, with TRBD1 tentatively as D gene (5 bases match). The nucleotide sequence is TGTGCCAGTAGTATGGCAGGGCCCAGCTCTGGAAACACCATATATTTT. Translated, it reads CASSMAGPSSGNTIYF.